This TCR beta chain came from a study of cytomegalovirus exposure and HLA in healthy donors. General study points: Cytomegalovirus association was listed for 150 or so TCR beta chains.

V shed 1 base, J shed 10 bases, and the junction held 1 base outside the gene matches. Germline CDR1 SGHDT, CDR2 YYEEEE. The CDR3 totals 13 residues. On this clone: Antigen specificity is unknown.

Clones were read by immunoSEQ multiplex PCR, and TCRdb kept only the in-frame ones, dropping some. Of about 120,000 clones in the sample, approximately 87% were seen once. The specimen sequenced was PBMCs. The receptor comes from a woman aged 30 to 39 in good health and CMV-seronegative. The V gene is TRBV5-6, the J gene TRBJ1-6; 8 nucleotides agree with TRBD1. The CDR3 sequence is CASSLNRGSPLHF. CDR3 in DNA: TGTGCCAGCAGCTTGAACAGGGGGTCACCCCTCCACTTT.